This entry features one T cell receptor (beta chain) sequence. What it binds is unknown. Time point in this sample: newly diagnosed GD, antithyroid drugs for less than 3 months. The TCR library used RNA extracted from PBMCs. The patient group derived from an endocrinology department in Xi'an, China. The entry originates in a study of regulatory T cells in long-lasting Graves disease. Findings of the study overall: Accuracy may have been reduced by the small sample size.

V lost 3 bases to trimming and J lost 5 bases, with 13 bases between them. This CDR3 contains 15 residues. The V gene's germline CDR1 is SGHDN and CDR2 FVKESK. Sequencing libraries for TCR beta were prepared with iRepertoire HTBI primers and Arm-PCR of CDR3 regions. TCRdb re-called the multiplex PCR reads through MiXCR, storing one row per CDR3 protein. The profile covers 450,000 to 500,000 distinct CDR3 sequences, with about 16% appearing a single time and 12% taken by the ten largest. This sample was also put to use in a study of T cells in Graves' hyperthyroidism and ophthalmopathy. That report adds: In making diagnoses, clinical symptoms, serum thyroxine and TRAb, thyroid ultrasound and orbital computed tomography were all used.

The sample consisted of peripheral blood mononuclear cells (PBMCs), taken at new diagnosis, from a patient treated with antithyroid drugs. The chain recombines TRBV14 with TRBJ2-2; D perhaps matches TRBD1 (5 bases). The source is a man aged 40-50 years with Graves disease. CDR3 in amino acids: CASSQGPSITGELFF. CDR3 in DNA: TGTGCCAGCAGCCAGGGGCCCTCTATTACCGGGGAGCTGTTTTTT.